The T cell receptor beta chain under discussion was sequenced for a study of vaccination and CD4 T cells after COVID-19. Study at large: Collection of post-vaccine samples followed dose two by a median around 72 days, spanning a range of 14 to 241.

As to treatment: roughly 11-day PBMC culture with coronavirus spike peptide pools or control peptides (ViraFEST assay). Sequenced with the Oncomine TCR Beta short-read assay was DNA taken from cultured CD4+ T cells. It was cultured CD4+ T cells from which genomic DNA was extracted. One entry per CDR3 protein results from TCRdb running MiXCR on the PCR reads. The table records about 21,000 distinct CDR3 sequences, around half of them present only once. Note on this clonotype: The antigen remains unidentified.

After removal of 7 bases from V and 4 bases from J, the junction contained 13 bases not matched to a gene. Germline V CDR1 and CDR2: MDHEN, SYDVKM. This CDR3 has 16 amino acids. The chain links TRBV28 to TRBJ1-5; TRBD1 agrees at 7 bases. Sequenced sample: CD4+ T cells from blood, cultured in vitro. The source is a human donor who had recovered from COVID-19. In DNA form, the CDR3 reads TGTGCCAGCAAAGTTTGGGGCAGGGGGGAGAATCAGCCCCAGCATTTT. Protein: CASKVWGRGENQPQHF.